In its sample, the clone carrying this T cell receptor (beta chain) was seen a few times. The record originates from a study of T cell repertoires in cytomegalovirus infection. TCRdb processed the reads anew with MiXCR; each CDR3 protein has one entry. This table holds 150,000 to 200,000 distinct CDR3 sequences, around an eighth found once. The receptor comes from a human donor in good health (CMV status not recorded). Some clones in this sample may be carry-over from other donors' samples. Sequencing was performed on PBMCs.

The chain's CDR3 is CASSFGKANYGYTF. The CDR3 DNA follows: TGCGCCAGCAGCTTCGGGAAAGCTAACTATGGCTACACCTTC. The genes are TRBV5-1 and TRBJ1-2; D gene ambiguous. The germline gives CDR1 SGHRS, CDR2 YFSETQ. CDR3 size: 14 residues. The V gene lost 2 bases and the J gene lost 0 bases, with 8 bases spanning the gap.